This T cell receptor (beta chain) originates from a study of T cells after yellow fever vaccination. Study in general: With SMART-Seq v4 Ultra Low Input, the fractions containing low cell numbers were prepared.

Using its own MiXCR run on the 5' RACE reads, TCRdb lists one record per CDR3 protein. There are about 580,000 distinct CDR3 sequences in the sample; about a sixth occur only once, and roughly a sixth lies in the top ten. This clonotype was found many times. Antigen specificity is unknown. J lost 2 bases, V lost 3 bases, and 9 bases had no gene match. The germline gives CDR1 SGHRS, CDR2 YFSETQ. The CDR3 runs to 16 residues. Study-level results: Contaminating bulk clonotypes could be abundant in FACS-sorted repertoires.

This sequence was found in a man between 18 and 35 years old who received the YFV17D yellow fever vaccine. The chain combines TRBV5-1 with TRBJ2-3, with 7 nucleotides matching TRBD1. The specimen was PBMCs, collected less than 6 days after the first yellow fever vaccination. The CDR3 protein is CASSWRTGQFTDTQYF. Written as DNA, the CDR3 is TGCGCCAGCAGCTGGCGTACGGGACAGTTCACAGATACGCAGTATTTT.